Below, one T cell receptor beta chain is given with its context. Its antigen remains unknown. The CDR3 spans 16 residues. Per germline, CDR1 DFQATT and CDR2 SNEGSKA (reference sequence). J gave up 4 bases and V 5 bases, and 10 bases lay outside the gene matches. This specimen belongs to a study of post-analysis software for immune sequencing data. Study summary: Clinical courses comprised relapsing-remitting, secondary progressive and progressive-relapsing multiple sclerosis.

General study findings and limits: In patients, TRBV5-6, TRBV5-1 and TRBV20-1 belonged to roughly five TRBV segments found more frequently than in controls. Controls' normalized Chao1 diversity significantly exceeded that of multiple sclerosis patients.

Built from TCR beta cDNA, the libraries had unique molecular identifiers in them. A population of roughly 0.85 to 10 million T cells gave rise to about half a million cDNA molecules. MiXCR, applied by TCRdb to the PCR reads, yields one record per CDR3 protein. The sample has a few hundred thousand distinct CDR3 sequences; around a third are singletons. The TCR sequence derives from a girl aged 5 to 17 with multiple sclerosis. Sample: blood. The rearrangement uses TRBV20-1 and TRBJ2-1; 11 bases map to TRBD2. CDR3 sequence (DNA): TGCAGTGCTCCTCAGGCTAGCGGGGGGCCGTACAATGAGCAGTTCTTC. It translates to CSAPQASGGPYNEQFF.